This T cell receptor beta chain is drawn from a study of cytomegalovirus exposure and HLA in healthy donors. Trimming shortened V by 9 bases and J by 3 bases, and 16 bases separated the two germline ends. Germline V gene lookup returns CDR1 SNHLY and CDR2 FYNNEI. The CDR3 has 14 amino acids. Using immunoSEQ multiplex PCR, the repertoire was profiled, and TCRdb retains in-frame clones only, with some absent. The table records 65,000 to 95,000 clones, approximately 94% of them present only once. The study, taken as a whole, reports: The study recorded 160 or so TCR beta chains that were cytomegalovirus-associated. Clusters of TCRs from the first cohort tended to co-occur in the approximately 120 validation repertoires (as a later analysis found). Diagnosis of cytomegalovirus status made by the classifier reportedly showed high specificity and sensitivity.

Note on this clone: Its cognate antigen is unknown.

The genes are TRBV2 and TRBJ2-3, with D possibly matching TRBD2 (5 bases). Sequencing was performed on PBMCs. The source is a woman aged 25 to 45 in good health and CMV-seronegative. CDR3 residues: CARKARLITDTQYF. The CDR3 DNA is TGTGCCAGAAAAGCAAGACTAATAACAGATACGCAGTATTTT.